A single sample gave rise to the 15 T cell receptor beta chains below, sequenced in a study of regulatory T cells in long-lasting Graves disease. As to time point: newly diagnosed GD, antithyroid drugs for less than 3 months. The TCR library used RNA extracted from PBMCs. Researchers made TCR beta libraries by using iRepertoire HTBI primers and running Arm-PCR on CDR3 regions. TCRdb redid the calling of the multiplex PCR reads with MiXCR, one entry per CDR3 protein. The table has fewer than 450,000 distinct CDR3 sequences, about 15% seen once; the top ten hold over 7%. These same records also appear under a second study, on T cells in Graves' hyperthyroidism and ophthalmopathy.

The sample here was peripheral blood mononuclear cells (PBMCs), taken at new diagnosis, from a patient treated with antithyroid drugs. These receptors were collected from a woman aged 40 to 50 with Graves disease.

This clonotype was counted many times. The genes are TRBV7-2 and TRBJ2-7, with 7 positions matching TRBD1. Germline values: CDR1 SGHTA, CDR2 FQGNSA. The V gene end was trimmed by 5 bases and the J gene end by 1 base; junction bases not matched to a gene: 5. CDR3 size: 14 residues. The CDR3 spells CASSQRQGSYEQYF. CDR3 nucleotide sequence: TGTGCCAGCAGCCAGAGACAGGGATCCTACGAGCAGTACTTC.

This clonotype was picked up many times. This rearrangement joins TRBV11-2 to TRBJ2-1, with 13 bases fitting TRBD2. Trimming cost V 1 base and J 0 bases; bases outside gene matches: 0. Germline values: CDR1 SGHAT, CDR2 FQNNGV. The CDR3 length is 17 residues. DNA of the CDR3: TGTGCCAGCAGCTTAGGGACTAGCGGGAGCTCCTACAATGAGCAGTTCTTC. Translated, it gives CASSLGTSGSSYNEQFF.

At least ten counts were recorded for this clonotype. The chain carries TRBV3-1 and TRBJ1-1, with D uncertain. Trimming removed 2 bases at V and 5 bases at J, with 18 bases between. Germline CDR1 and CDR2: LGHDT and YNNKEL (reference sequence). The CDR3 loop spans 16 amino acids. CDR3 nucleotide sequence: TGTGCCAGCAGCCAACCAACTTCCGGGTCGCGGACTGAAGCTTTCTTT. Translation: CASSQPTSGSRTEAFF.

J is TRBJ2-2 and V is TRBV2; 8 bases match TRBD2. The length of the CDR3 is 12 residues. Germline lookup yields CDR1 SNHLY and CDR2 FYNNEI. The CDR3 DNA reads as TGTGGGGGCCTAGCGGGCACCGGGGAGCTGTTTTTT. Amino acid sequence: CGGLAGTGELFF.

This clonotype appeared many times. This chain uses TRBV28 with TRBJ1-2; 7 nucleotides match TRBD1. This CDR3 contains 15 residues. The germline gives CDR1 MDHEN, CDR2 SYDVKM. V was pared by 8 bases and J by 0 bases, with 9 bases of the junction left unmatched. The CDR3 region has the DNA TGTGCCAGCCGGGAAGGGGGCAAGACTAACTATGGCTACACCTTC. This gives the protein CASREGGKTNYGYTF.

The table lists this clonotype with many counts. CDR3 sequence (DNA): TGTGCCAGCAGTGAAAGCGGAAGCACAGATACGCAGTATTTT. Its protein is CASSESGSTDTQYF. This rearrangement joins TRBV6-1 to TRBJ2-3, with D possibly TRBD2 on 5 matching bases. Germline CDR1 and CDR2: MNHNS and SASEGT. V was pared by 2 bases and J by 0 bases, with 6 bases between. The CDR3 contains 14 residues.

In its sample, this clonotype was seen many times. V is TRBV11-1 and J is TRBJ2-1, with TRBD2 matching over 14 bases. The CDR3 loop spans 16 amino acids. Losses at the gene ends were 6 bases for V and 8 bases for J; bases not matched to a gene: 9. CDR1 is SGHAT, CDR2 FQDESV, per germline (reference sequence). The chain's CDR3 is CASRPAGTSGSHEQFF. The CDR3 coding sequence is TGTGCCAGCAGGCCAGCCGGGACTAGCGGGAGCCATGAGCAGTTCTTC. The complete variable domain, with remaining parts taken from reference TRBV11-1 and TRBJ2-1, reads EAEVAQSPRYKITEKSQAVAFWCDPISGHATLYWYRQILGQGPELLVQFQDESVVDDSQLPKDRFSAERLKGVDSTLKIQPAELGDSAMYLCASRPAGTSGSHEQFFGPGTRLTVL.

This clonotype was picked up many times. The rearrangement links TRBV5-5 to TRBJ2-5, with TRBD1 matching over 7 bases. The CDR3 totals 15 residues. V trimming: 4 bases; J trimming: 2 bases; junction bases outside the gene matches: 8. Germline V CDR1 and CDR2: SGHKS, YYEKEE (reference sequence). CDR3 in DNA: TGTGCCAGCAGCCAGACAGGGTGGATACAAGAGACCCAGTACTTC. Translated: CASSQTGWIQETQYF.

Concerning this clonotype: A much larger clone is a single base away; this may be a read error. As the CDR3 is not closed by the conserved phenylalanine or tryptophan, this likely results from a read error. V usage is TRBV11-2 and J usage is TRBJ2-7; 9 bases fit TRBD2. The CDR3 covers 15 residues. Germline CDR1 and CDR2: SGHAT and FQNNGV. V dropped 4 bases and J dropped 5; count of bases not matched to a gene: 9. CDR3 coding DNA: TGTGCCAGCAGCTCCTTTTCGGGACTAGCAAACGAGCAGTACCTC. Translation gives CASSSFSGLANEQYL.

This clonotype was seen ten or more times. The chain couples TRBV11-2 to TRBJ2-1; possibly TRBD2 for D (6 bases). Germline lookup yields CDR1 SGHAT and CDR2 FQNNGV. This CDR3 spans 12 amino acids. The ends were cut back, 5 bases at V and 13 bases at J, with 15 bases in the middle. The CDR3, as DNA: TGTGCCAGCAGCCAACCGGGACTCCCACAGTTCTTC. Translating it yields CASSQPGLPQFF.

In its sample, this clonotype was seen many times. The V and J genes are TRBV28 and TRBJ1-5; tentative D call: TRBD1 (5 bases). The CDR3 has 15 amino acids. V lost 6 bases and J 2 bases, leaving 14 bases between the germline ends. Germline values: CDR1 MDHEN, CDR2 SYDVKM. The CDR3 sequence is CASRFGGFGNQPQHF. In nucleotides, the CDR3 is TGTGCCAGCAGATTCGGGGGTTTTGGCAATCAGCCCCAGCATTTT.

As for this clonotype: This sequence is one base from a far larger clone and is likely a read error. CDR3 sequence (DNA): TGTGCCATCAGTGAACGAGGGACCGACAATGAGCAGTACTTC. Protein sequence: CAISERGTDNEQYF. The chain uses TRBV10-3 and TRBJ2-4; D may match TRBD1 or TRBD2 (5 bases each). CDR3 size: 14 residues. V lost 3 bases to trimming and J lost 13 bases, with 19 bases between them. CDR1 is ENHRY, CDR2 SYGVKD, per germline.

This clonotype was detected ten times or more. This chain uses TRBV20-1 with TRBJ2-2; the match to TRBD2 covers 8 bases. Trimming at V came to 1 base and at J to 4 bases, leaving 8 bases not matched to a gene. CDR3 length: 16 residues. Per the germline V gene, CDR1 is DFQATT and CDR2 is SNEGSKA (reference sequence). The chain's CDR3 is CSARGRAGVTTGELFF. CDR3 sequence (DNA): TGCAGTGCTAGAGGCCGAGCGGGAGTAACCACCGGGGAGCTGTTTTTT.

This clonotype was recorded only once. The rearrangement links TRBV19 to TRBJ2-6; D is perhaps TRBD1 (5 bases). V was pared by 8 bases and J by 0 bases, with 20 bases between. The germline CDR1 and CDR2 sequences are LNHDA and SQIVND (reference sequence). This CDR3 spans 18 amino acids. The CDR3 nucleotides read TGTGCCAGTGGTCAACTGGCCAGGGCGATCTCTGGGGCCAACGTCCTGACTTTC. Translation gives CASGQLARAISGANVLTF.

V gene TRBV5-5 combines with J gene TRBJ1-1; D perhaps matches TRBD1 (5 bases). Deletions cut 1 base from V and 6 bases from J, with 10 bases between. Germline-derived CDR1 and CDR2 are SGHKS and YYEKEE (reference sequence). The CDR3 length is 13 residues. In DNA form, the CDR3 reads TGTGCCAGCAGCTTGACCATAGGGGCTGAAGCTTTCTTT. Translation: CASSLTIGAEAFF.